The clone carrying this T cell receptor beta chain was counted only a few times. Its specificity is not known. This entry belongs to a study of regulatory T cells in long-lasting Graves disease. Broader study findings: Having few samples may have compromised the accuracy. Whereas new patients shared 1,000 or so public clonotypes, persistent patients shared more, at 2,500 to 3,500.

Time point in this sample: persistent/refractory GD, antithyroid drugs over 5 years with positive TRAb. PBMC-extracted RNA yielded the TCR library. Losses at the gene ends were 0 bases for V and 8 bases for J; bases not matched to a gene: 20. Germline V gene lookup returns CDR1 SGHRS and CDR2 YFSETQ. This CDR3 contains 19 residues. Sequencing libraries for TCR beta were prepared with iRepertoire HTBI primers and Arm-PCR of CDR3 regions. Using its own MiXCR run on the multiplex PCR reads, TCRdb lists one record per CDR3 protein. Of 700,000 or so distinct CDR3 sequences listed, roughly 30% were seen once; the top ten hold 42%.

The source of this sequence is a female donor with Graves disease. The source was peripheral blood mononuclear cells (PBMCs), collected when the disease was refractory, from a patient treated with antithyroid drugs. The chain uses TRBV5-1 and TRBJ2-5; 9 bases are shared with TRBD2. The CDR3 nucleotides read TGCGCCAGCAGCTTGGAGGGCGCGGGAGGGGGACTCCTAAGAGACACCCAGTACTTC. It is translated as CASSLEGAGGGLLRDTQYF.